These 16 T cell receptor delta chains were all obtained from the same sample, sequenced in a study of Vδ1+ human thymocytes. Study findings and constraints: In the thymus, TRG and TRD repertoires looked highly polyclonal with Gaussian CDR3 lengths.

Antigen specificity for these receptors is unknown. The template was reverse-transcribed extracted RNA. Pooled V-gene forward primers with one constant-region reverse primer generated the CDR3 amplicons by multiplex PCR. TCRdb re-called the multiplex PCR reads using CATT. The sample carries 23,000 or so delta-chain clones, 7.4% recorded once. The sample was Vdelta1+ gamma-delta thymocytes from the thymus. Indicated subset: FACS-sorted CD3+ TCRalphabeta- TCRVdelta1+ TCRVdelta2- thymocytes. These receptors were taken from a girl under three years old who had congenital heart surgery.

The V call is TRDV1, the J call TRDJ1, with D maybe TRDD2 (9 bases). Looked up from germline, CDR1 is TSWWSYY and CDR2 is QGS. This CDR3 has 21 amino acids. V was trimmed by 3 bases and J by 4 bases, leaving 33 bases between them. The CDR3 sequence is CALGDYLPTVTGGNDNDKLIF. The CDR3 nucleotides read TGTGCTCTTGGGGATTACCTTCCTACTGTTACTGGGGGGAATGATAACGATAAACTCATCTTT.

V and J are TRDV1 and TRDJ1, with D maybe TRDD2 (5 bases). From germline, CDR1 is TSWWSYY and CDR2 QGS. V lost 4 bases, J lost 6 bases, and 27 bases lay in between. The CDR3 is 18 amino acids. CDR3 nucleotides: TGTGCTCTTGGGGGCCTTCGGGGCCCCCTATACCCTCCTTATAAACTCATCTTT. Amino acids: CALGGLRGPLYPPYKLIF.

This clone turned up a few times. This chain joins TRDV1 and TRDJ1; no clear D gene. The CDR3 totals 13 residues. Trimming cost V 4 bases and J 3 bases, with 9 bases left between them. The germline V gene encodes CDR1 TSWWSYY and CDR2 QGS. The CDR3 region has the DNA TGTGCTCTTGGGGCTGAAGGATCCGATAAACTCATCTTT. Its translation: CALGAEGSDKLIF.

The chain joins TRDV1 to TRDJ1; TRDD3 is a possible D gene (6 bases). Germline values: CDR1 TSWWSYY, CDR2 QGS. The CDR3 totals 17 residues. V was shortened by 0 bases and J by 0 bases, with 14 bases between the two germline ends. The CDR3 here is CALGELARRGYTDKLIF. The CDR3 nucleotides are TGTGCTCTTGGGGAACTGGCCCGGAGGGGATACACCGATAAACTCATCTTT.

The chain carries TRDV1 and TRDJ1, with unresolved D. Germline V gives CDR1 TSWWSYY, CDR2 QGS. Trimming removed 0 bases at V and 0 bases at J, with 14 bases between. The CDR3 runs to 17 residues. The CDR3: CALGELVRRSNTDKLIF. CDR3 DNA sequence: TGTGCTCTTGGGGAACTAGTTCGCCGCTCCAACACCGATAAACTCATCTTT.

The chain links TRDV1 to TRDJ1, with 9 bases identical to TRDD3. The J gene is not listed in TCRdb, so it was assigned here from a DNA match to germline. V was pared by 5 bases and J by 3 bases, with 25 bases of the junction left unmatched. The CDR3 loop spans 21 amino acids. Germline CDR1 reads TSWWSYY; CDR2 reads QGS. The chain's CDR3 is CALGNSLALNWGTPRADKLIF. The CDR3 region has the DNA TGTGCTCTTGGGAACTCTTTAGCCCTCAACTGGGGGACCCCTCGCGCCGATAAACTCATCTTT.

Here the J gene is TRDJ1 and the V gene is not called; the table's D call of TRDD3 was not tested on the DNA. The CDR3 has 15 residues. The CDR3 loop is CALGEHPSYGVKLIF. CDR3 sequence (DNA): TGTGCTCTTGGGGAACACCCTTCCTACGGGGTTAAACTCATCTTT.

V and J are TRDV1 and TRDJ1; D remains unclear. Germline values: CDR1 TSWWSYY, CDR2 QGS. The CDR3 consists of 18 residues. V was clipped by 4 bases and J by 0 bases, with 21 bases between them. CDR3 amino acids: CALGGTFRIPDYTDKLIF. CDR3 sequence (DNA): TGTGCTCTTGGGGGCACATTCCGGATCCCTGATTACACCGATAAACTCATCTTT.

Only a few counts were recorded for this clone. The chain links TRDV1 to TRDJ1; 13 nucleotides line up with TRDD3. CDR3 size: 28 residues. The germline V gene encodes CDR1 TSWWSYY and CDR2 QGS. Germline trimming cut 2 bases from V and 0 bases from J; bases unmatched to any gene: 36. The CDR3 reads CALGESIPTPILGDTQCLSGWYTDKLIF. In nucleotides, the CDR3 is TGTGCTCTTGGGGAATCGATTCCTACCCCGATACTGGGGGATACGCAATGTCTCTCTGGTTGGTACACCGATAAACTCATCTTT.

In its sample, this clone was seen a few times. J is TRDJ1 and V is TRDV1, with a tentative D call TRDD3 (9 bases). CDR1 TSWWSYY and CDR2 QGS come from the germline V gene. With 3 bases removed from V and 1 base from J, the gap between germline ends came to 24 bases. The CDR3 length is 19 residues. CDR3 sequence (DNA): TGTGCTCTTGGGGATTCTTCCTACGGAGGGGATACGTCCACCGATAAACTCATCTTT. It is translated as CALGDSSYGGDTSTDKLIF.

As concerns this clone: One end of the junction does not line up with germline, which may come from a read error. The gene calls are TRDV1 and TRDJ1; D not certain. CDR3 length equals 19 residues. CDR1 and CDR2 (germline): TSWWSYY, QGS. CDR3 sequence: CALGEGLYLIRPTNDELIF. CDR3 DNA sequence: TGTGCTCTTGGGGAAGGGTTATACCTCATCCGCCCAACGAACGATGAACTCATCTTT.

This clone was counted between two and nine times. V and J are TRDV1 and TRDJ1; TRDD3 matches 8 bases. The CDR3 covers 20 residues. Germline CDR1 and CDR2: TSWWSYY and QGS. J lost 0 bases, V lost 0 bases, and 15 bases had no gene match. The CDR3 reads CALGELPMLGDPGYTDKLIF. The CDR3, as DNA: TGTGCTCTTGGGGAACTTCCCATGCTGGGGGACCCGGGGTACACCGATAAACTCATCTTT.

The chain joins TRDV1 to TRDJ1, with 11 bases lining up with TRDD3. Germline matching of the DNA provided the J gene here, since TCRdb leaves it blank. The CDR3 is made up of 17 amino acids. V shed 2 bases and J 0 bases; nucleotides not matched to a gene: 5. Germline V lookup: CDR1 TSWWSYY, CDR2 QGS. Written as DNA, the CDR3 is TGTGCTCTTGGGGAATTGGTACTGGGGGATAACACCGATAAACTCATCTTT. As protein: CALGELVLGDNTDKLIF.

There are a few counts of this clone. The chain combines TRDV1 with TRDJ1, with 7 bases fitting TRDD3. The CDR3 runs 16 residues. Trimming took 3 bases from V and 6 from J; bases not matched to a gene: 13. Germline V gene lookup returns CDR1 TSWWSYY and CDR2 QGS. The CDR3 DNA is TGTGCTCTTGGGGATCTTGTTCCCCGGGGGGATTATAAACTCATCTTT. Translating it yields CALGDLVPRGDYKLIF.

This sequence joins TRDV1 and TRDJ1; 8 nucleotides match TRDD2. The V segment lost 0 bases and the J segment 4 bases; nucleotides outside the gene matches: 22. The CDR3 is made up of 21 amino acids. Germline V gene sequence: CDR1 TSWWSYY, CDR2 QGS. DNA for the CDR3: TGTGCTCTTGGGGAACTAATCTACCGGGCTTCCTACCCCTACGGGAACGATAAACTCATCTTT. Amino acid sequence: CALGELIYRASYPYGNDKLIF.

This clone is medium-sized by share. Other DNA sequences in this specimen translate into the identical CDR3. V gene TRDV1 combines with J gene TRDJ1; maybe TRDD2 (5 bases). Germline V lookup: CDR1 TSWWSYY, CDR2 QGS. This CDR3 region has 16 residues. V gave up 3 bases and J gave up 0 bases, with 14 bases separating them. CDR3 sequence: CALGEARLLYTDKLIF. As DNA, the CDR3 is TGTGCTCTTGGGGAGGCCCGTCTCCTATACACCGATAAACTCATCTTT.